A single sample gave rise to the 17 T cell receptor beta chains below, sequenced in a study of blood T cell repertoires in COVID-19 (dated by TCRdb to the early 2020s). The library relied on the immunoSEQ multiplex PCR assay. TCRdb took over this immuneACCESS table, retaining in-frame rearrangements with V and J assigned. Such tables are incomplete; in checked studies, under half of the missing clones stem from an unresolved V gene, and the remainder is unexplained. In this sample the table shows 150,000 to 200,000 clones, 75% to 85% of which occur a single time. The top ten hold approximately 11% of the sample. The sequencing input was peripheral blood. The source is a woman aged 40 to 50 with COVID-19, enrolled during active disease.

V usage is TRBV29-1 and J usage is TRBJ2-5; D possibly corresponds to TRBD1 (5 bases). The CDR3 consists of 13 residues. Germline V lookup: CDR1 SQVTM, CDR2 ANQGSEA. Trimming shortened V by 4 bases and J by 2 bases, and 11 bases separated the two germline ends. The CDR3 DNA follows: TGCAGCGTTGTTAAAGCAGGGCAAGAGACCCAGTACTTC. Translation gives CSVVKAGQETQYF.

This clone was seen at least ten times. The chain has TRBV7-2 and TRBJ1-2; TRBD1 might be the D (6 bases). The germline V gene has CDR1 SGHTA and CDR2 FQGNSA. V lost 1 base to trimming and J lost 4 bases, with 16 bases between them. This CDR3 is built from 16 residues. The CDR3 loop reads CASSLELTGGLYGYTF. CDR3 coding DNA: TGTGCCAGCAGCTTAGAGCTGACAGGCGGACTCTATGGCTACACCTTC.

The gene calls are TRBV11-2 and TRBJ1-2, with 9 bases that match TRBD1. After removal of 4 bases from V and 4 bases from J, the junction contained 10 bases not matched to a gene. Germline V CDR1 and CDR2: SGHAT, FQNNGV. The CDR3 has 16 residues. The CDR3 bases are TGTGCCAGCAGCTCCCAGGGGAGGGGACAGGGCTATGGCTACACCTTC. Protein: CASSSQGRGQGYGYTF.

The chain is built from TRBV29-1 and TRBJ1-1, with no clear D. CDR1 SQVTM and CDR2 ANQGSEA come from the germline V gene. V was shortened by 7 bases and J by 1 base, with 7 bases between the two germline ends. The CDR3 sequence is 11 residues long. In nucleotides, the CDR3 is TGCAGCGGAGAGGGGAACACTGAAGCTTTCTTT. Protein product: CSGEGNTEAFF.

The J gene is TRBJ1-1, the V gene TRBV7-9, with D unresolved. Germline values: CDR1 SEHNR, CDR2 FQNEAQ (reference sequence). This CDR3 has 14 residues. V was shortened by 3 bases and J by 1 base, with 9 bases between the two germline ends. The CDR3 coding sequence is TGTGCCAGCAGCTTTGGCTACAGGAACACTGAAGCTTTCTTT. Protein product: CASSFGYRNTEAFF.

This rearrangement joins TRBV6-6 to TRBJ2-7, with 10 nucleotides matching TRBD1. Germline V lookup: CDR1 MNHNY, CDR2 SVGAGI (reference sequence). The CDR3 length is 14 residues. V lost 5 bases and J lost 6; bases outside the gene matches: 7. DNA for the CDR3: TGTGCCAGCAGTCCGGGACAGGGGATCGGCGAGCAGTACTTC. As protein: CASSPGQGIGEQYF.

This sequence joins TRBV6-5 and TRBJ1-5, with D unclear. V lost 4 bases, J lost 5 bases, and 9 bases lay in between. The CDR3 totals 13 residues. The germline CDR1 and CDR2 sequences are MNHEY and SVGAGI. The CDR3 DNA is TGTGCCAGCAGTTTACGGTTGTATCAGCCCCAGCATTTT. This gives the protein CASSLRLYQPQHF.

J is TRBJ2-3 and V is TRBV15; 8 nucleotides match TRBD2. Trimming removed 4 bases from V and 2 bases from J; junction bases left unmatched: 8. Germline lookup yields CDR1 LNHNV and CDR2 YYDKDF (reference sequence). The CDR3 length is 16 residues. The CDR3 loop reads CATSTGLALITDTQYF. For the CDR3, the DNA is TGTGCCACCAGCACAGGACTAGCCCTCATCACAGATACGCAGTATTTT.

A remark on this clone: One end of the junction varies from germline; a read error may be responsible. The rearrangement uses TRBV7-7 and TRBJ2-1, with TRBD2 identical over 14 bases. Germline CDR1 SSHAT, CDR2 FNYEAQ (reference sequence). The length of the CDR3 is 15 residues. CDR3 sequence reads: CASSVGTSGSSEQFF. In nucleotides, the CDR3 is TGTGCTAGCAGCGTCGGGACTAGCGGGAGTAGTGAGCAGTTCTTC.

V usage is TRBV20-1 and J usage is TRBJ1-2; unclear D gene. Germline V gives CDR1 DFQATT, CDR2 SNEGSKA (reference sequence). The length of the CDR3 is 11 residues. Trimming removed 6 bases at V and 8 bases at J, with 13 bases between. The CDR3: CSAGSPRGYTF. The CDR3, as DNA: TGCAGTGCCGGGTCCCCTCGGGGCTACACCTTC.

The chain carries TRBV19 and TRBJ2-3; 9 bases are a match to TRBD2. The V gene end was trimmed by 9 bases and the J gene end by 2 bases; junction bases not matched to a gene: 9. The CDR3 has 15 amino acids. In germline, CDR1 is LNHDA, CDR2 SQIVND (reference sequence). The CDR3 spells CASRPTSGHTDTQYF. DNA of the CDR3: TGTGCCAGCAGACCCACTAGCGGGCACACAGATACGCAGTATTTT.

The gene calls are TRBV9 and TRBJ2-2, with D tentatively TRBD2 (5 bases). The CDR3 extends over 11 amino acids. Germline CDR1 reads SGDLS; CDR2 reads YYNGEE. The V gene lost 7 bases and the J gene lost 9 bases, with 10 bases spanning the gap. The CDR3, as DNA: TGTGCCAGCCACTCGGGGAGGGAGCTGTTTTTT. Translated, it gives CASHSGRELFF.

The rearrangement joins TRBV5-4 to TRBJ2-3; D may be TRBD2 (6 bases). CDR1 and CDR2 from the germline V gene are SGHNT and YYREEE (reference sequence). The ends were cut back, 0 bases at V and 4 bases at J, with 21 bases in the middle. The CDR3 spans 18 residues. CDR3 sequence reads: CASSLVGLGSGPSDTQYF. CDR3 DNA sequence: TGTGCCAGCAGCTTGGTGGGGTTGGGTAGCGGCCCATCAGATACGCAGTATTTT.

The rearrangement links TRBV6-2 or TRBV6-3 to TRBJ1-1; D gene uncertain. The CDR3 totals 16 residues. V dropped 2 bases and J dropped 2 bases, with 15 bases sitting between them. Germline CDR1 MNHEY, CDR2 SVGEGT. The CDR3 DNA is TGTGCCAGCAGTTACACCACGCGGCGGGTCAACACTGAAGCTTTCTTT. It translates to CASSYTTRRVNTEAFF.

V and J are TRBV7-8 and TRBJ1-1, with a tentative D call TRBD1 (5 bases). Germline V lookup: CDR1 SGHVS, CDR2 FQNEAQ. The germline V and J ends were trimmed by 3 bases and 4 bases, with 15 bases remaining between them. CDR3 length equals 15 residues. The CDR3 nucleotides read TGTGCCAGCAGCTTTATGCCGTGGGGGGGCACTGAAGCTTTCTTT. This codes for CASSFMPWGGTEAFF.

This clone was seen once. The chain employs TRBV27 and TRBJ1-2; the match to TRBD1 covers 8 bases. Losses at the gene ends were 5 bases for V and 6 bases for J; bases not matched to a gene: 8. In germline, CDR1 is MNHEY, CDR2 SMNVEV (reference sequence). The CDR3 consists of 14 residues. CDR3: CASSPLQGADGYTF. The CDR3 DNA sequence: TGTGCCAGCAGTCCACTCCAGGGGGCCGATGGCTACACCTTC.

V usage is TRBV21-1 and J usage is TRBJ2-1; the listed D gene, TRBD1, was not tested against the DNA. TRBV21-1 is listed as a pseudogene. CDR3 length: 15 amino acids. CDR3 bases: TGTGCCAGCAGCGACCGGGACAGGACCTACAATGAGCAGTTCTTC. Encoded protein: CASSDRDRTYNEQFF.